Listed below are T cell receptor beta chains from one sample, sequenced in a study of blood T cell repertoires in COVID-19. The data were produced by immunoSEQ multiplex PCR, yet TCRdb's version contains in-frame clones alone and is incomplete. The sample contains 90,000 or so clones, around 80% of which appear only once. The sample comprised peripheral blood. The receptors derive from a man aged 55 to 70 with acute or convalescent COVID-19. Each CDR3 is given with its conserved first and last residue. Fields, in order: clone size, D gene, V gene, J gene, CDR3 protein, CDR3 DNA. The D gene is left open where the match is weak. The size field is filled for only some rows; it gives once, few, many or a size class.

few	NA	TRBV28	TRBJ2-4	CASYTTRGGGLGKNIQYF	TGTGCCAGCTATACTACGAGAGGGGGAGGGTTAGGCAAAAACATTCAGTACTTC
once	NA	TRBV2	TRBJ1-1	CASTPLPRSGTEAFF	TGTGCCAGCACCCCTCTCCCGAGGTCGGGGACTGAAGCTTTCTTT
few	TRBD1	TRBV19	TRBJ1-3	CASRGTASGNTIYF	TGTGCCAGTAGAGGGACAGCCTCTGGAAACACCATATATTTT
NA	TRBD2	TRBV28	TRBJ2-5	CASRLAGGLGQETQYF	TGTGCCAGCAGGCTAGCGGGGGGGCTGGGCCAAGAGACCCAGTACTTC
NA	NA	TRBV7-2	TRBJ2-5	CASTFESPSGTQYF	TGTGCCAGCACGTTCGAGTCCCCCAGCGGGACCCAGTACTTC
once	TRBD1	TRBV11-3	TRBJ2-2	CASSKQGTGELFF	TGTGCCAGCAGCAAACAGGGGACCGGGGAGCTGTTTTTT
NA	TRBD2	TRBV19	TRBJ2-5	CASSPSGGQETQYF	TGTGCCAGTAGCCCTAGCGGGGGGCAAGAGACCCAGTACTTC
NA	NA	TRBV7-8	TRBJ2-7	CASSAYREWVSEQYF	TGTGCCAGCAGCGCTTACAGGGAATGGGTATCCGAGCAGTACTTC
NA	NA	TRBV6-5	TRBJ2-7	CASSARGGYEQYF	TGTGCCAGCTCGGCCAGGGGCGGCTACGAGCAGTACTTC
NA	NA	TRBV3-1/TRBV3-2	TRBJ1-4	CASSQDIRQGKKLFF	TGTGCCAGCAGCCAAGATATACGGCAGGGGAAAAAACTGTTTTTT
NA	NA	TRBV7-2	TRBJ2-1	CASSRRGAGDNNEQFF	TGTGCCAGCAGCCGTCGGGGGGCTGGTGATAACAATGAGCAGTTCTTC
NA	NA	TRBV3-1/TRBV3-2	TRBJ1-5	CASSQGGGGTGSNQPQHF	TGTGCCAGCAGCCAGGGGGGTGGAGGAACGGGGTCCAATCAGCCCCAGCATTTT
once	TRBD1	TRBV5-1	TRBJ2-1	CASSPQGQGLNEQFF	TGCGCCAGCAGCCCCCAGGGACAGGGTTTGAATGAGCAGTTCTTC
NA	TRBD2	TRBV6-2/TRBV6-3	TRBJ2-1	CASSSGGAALVNEQFF	TGTGCCAGCAGTAGCGGGGGGGCCGCTTTGGTCAATGAGCAGTTCTTC
NA	TRBD2	TRBV5-5	TRBJ2-1	CASSLRLFGSGGYNEQFF	TGTGCCAGCAGCTTGAGGTTATTCGGTAGCGGGGGTTACAATGAGCAGTTCTTC
NA	NA	TRBV12-3/TRBV12-4	TRBJ2-3	CASTPWPDTQYF	TGTGCCAGCACCCCTTGGCCAGATACGCAGTATTTT
NA	TRBD1	TRBV2	TRBJ1-5	CASRGGPGGQPQHF	TGTGCCAGCAGGGGGGGCCCAGGGGGACAGCCCCAGCATTTT
NA	NA	TRBV4-1	TRBJ1-2	CASSHGGVRGYTF	TGCGCCAGCAGCCACGGGGGAGTCAGGGGCTACACCTTC
NA	TRBD1	TRBV6-5	TRBJ1-2	CASTQGATNYGYTF	TGTGCCAGCACACAGGGGGCAACTAACTATGGCTACACCTTC
NA	NA	TRBV6-6	TRBJ1-1	CASVERMNTEAFF	TGTGCCAGCGTCGAGAGGATGAACACTGAAGCTTTCTTT
NA	NA	TRBV7-9	TRBJ1-3	CASSLVGSATPGNTIYF	TGTGCCAGCAGCTTAGTTGGGTCCGCGACACCTGGAAACACCATATATTTT
NA	TRBD1	TRBV29-1	TRBJ2-1	CSGTGIRSYNEQFF	TGCAGCGGGACAGGGATTAGGTCCTACAATGAGCAGTTCTTC
NA	TRBD1	TRBV19	TRBJ1-3	CASTVTGTGNTIYF	TGTGCCAGTACGGTGACAGGGACTGGAAACACCATATATTTT
NA	NA	TRBV21-1	TRBJ2-2	CASSKGLRTGVDTGELFF	TGTGCCAGCAGCAAAGGCCTCCGGACAGGGGTGGACACCGGGGAGCTGTTTTTT
NA	NA	TRBV28	TRBJ1-4	CASSAGGTPKEKLFF	TGTGCCAGCAGTGCTGGCGGGACCCCAAAAGAAAAACTGTTTTTT
NA	TRBD1	TRBV19	TRBJ1-1	CASSFQGAGGTEAFF	TGTGCCAGTAGTTTCCAGGGGGCCGGGGGCACTGAAGCTTTCTTT
NA	NA	TRBV18	TRBJ1-2	CASSPGQGRDTF	TGTGCCAGCTCACCAGGGCAGGGGAGAGACACCTTC
few	NA	TRBV24-1	TRBJ1-2	CATSDPGHDYGYTF	TGTGCCACCAGTGATCCGGGACACGACTATGGCTACACCTTC
NA	NA	TRBV5-5	TRBJ1-5	CASSLAGYWPQHF	TGTGCCAGCAGCTTGGCCGGGTACTGGCCCCAGCATTTT
NA	TRBD1	TRBV11-1	TRBJ1-2	CASSYGTDYGYTF	TGTGCCAGCAGCTATGGGACAGACTATGGCTACACCTTC
NA	TRBD1	TRBV28	TRBJ1-2	CASSEKGRGRDYGYTF	TGTGCCAGCAGTGAAAAGGGCAGGGGGCGCGACTATGGCTACACCTTC
NA	NA	TRBV15	TRBJ2-6	CATSRDNVPGRSGANVLTF	TGTGCCACCAGCAGAGATAATGTTCCAGGTCGCTCTGGGGCCAACGTCCTGACTTTC
NA	NA	TRBV7-2	TRBJ1-2	CASSLAHGQLYGYTF	TGTGCCAGCAGCTTAGCCCACGGACAGCTCTATGGCTACACCTTC
NA	TRBD1	TRBV4-3	TRBJ2-2	CASSRKGQGADTGELFF	TGCGCCAGCAGCCGAAAAGGACAGGGGGCAGACACCGGGGAGCTGTTTTTT
NA	TRBD1	TRBV4-2	TRBJ1-1	CASSHDRGRDTEAFF	TGTGCCAGCAGCCACGACAGGGGGCGCGACACTGAAGCTTTCTTT
NA	TRBD2	TRBV18	TRBJ2-3	CASSPLTSGGTDTQYF	TGTGCCAGCTCACCCCTGACTAGCGGGGGCACAGATACGCAGTATTTT
NA	TRBD2	TRBV18	TRBJ2-5	CASSPTTSGASVRTQYF	TGTGCCAGCTCACCTACGACTAGCGGGGCCTCGGTTCGGACCCAGTACTTC
NA	NA	TRBV11-2	TRBJ1-2	CASNEIRSRGLNYGYTF	TGTGCCAGCAACGAAATACGGTCTAGGGGACTTAACTATGGCTACACCTTC
few	TRBD1	TRBV7-9	TRBJ1-2	CASSLRTGFYGYTF	TGTGCCAGCAGCTTGAGGACAGGGTTCTATGGCTACACCTTC
NA	TRBD1	TRBV3-1/TRBV3-2	TRBJ1-6	CASSPRTGAFYNSPLHF	TGTGCCAGCAGCCCCCGGACAGGGGCTTTCTATAATTCACCCCTCCACTTT
NA	TRBD1	TRBV3-1/TRBV3-2	TRBJ2-6	CASSPGQGRTGANVLTF	TGTGCCAGCAGCCCGGGACAGGGAAGGACTGGGGCCAACGTCCTGACTTTC
once	TRBD1	TRBV7-2	TRBJ2-1	CASSLMGQGYNEQFF	TGTGCCAGCAGCTTAATGGGACAGGGGTACAATGAGCAGTTCTTC
once	TRBD1	TRBV4-1	TRBJ1-5	CASSQSSRGPDQPQHF	TGCGCCAGCAGCCAAAGCTCCAGGGGGCCGGATCAGCCCCAGCATTTT